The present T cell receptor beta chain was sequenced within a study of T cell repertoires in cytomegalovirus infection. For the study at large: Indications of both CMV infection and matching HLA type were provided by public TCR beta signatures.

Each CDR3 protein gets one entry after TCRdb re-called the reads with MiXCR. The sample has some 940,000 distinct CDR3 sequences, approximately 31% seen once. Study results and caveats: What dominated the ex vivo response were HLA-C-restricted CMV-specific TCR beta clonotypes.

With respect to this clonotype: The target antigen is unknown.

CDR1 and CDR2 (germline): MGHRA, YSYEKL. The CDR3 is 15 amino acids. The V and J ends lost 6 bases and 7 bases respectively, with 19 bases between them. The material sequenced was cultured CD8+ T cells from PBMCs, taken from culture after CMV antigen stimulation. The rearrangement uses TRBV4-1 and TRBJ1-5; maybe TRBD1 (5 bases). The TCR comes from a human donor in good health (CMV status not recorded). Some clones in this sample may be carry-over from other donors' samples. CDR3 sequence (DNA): TGCGCCAGCAGGCCAAGTTACCAGGGATCCCAGCCCCAGCATTTT. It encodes CASRPSYQGSQPQHF.